Below, 28 T cell receptor beta chains from the same sample are listed, as sequenced in a study of identical twins' blood T cells. Each CDR3 protein is one row after TCRdb ran MiXCR on the 5' RACE reads. The table has fewer than 450,000 distinct CDR3 sequences, roughly 31% seen once; the top ten hold 5.5% to 6.5%. Sequenced sample: PBMCs. The receptors derive from a woman aged 18 to 55 in good health.

This chain uses TRBV3-1 with TRBJ1-1, with no clear D. This CDR3 spans 13 amino acids. With 2 bases removed from V and 1 base from J, the gap between germline ends came to 5 bases. Per germline, CDR1 LGHDT and CDR2 YNNKEL (reference sequence). CDR3 loop: CASSQMGNTEAFF. The CDR3 DNA sequence: TGTGCCAGCAGCCAAATGGGGAACACTGAAGCTTTCTTT.

In DNA, the CDR3 is TGTGCCAGCAGCCAAACTAGCGCAGAGACCCAGTACTTC. Translated, it gives CASSQTSAETQYF. This chain connects TRBV6-1 to TRBJ2-5; 7 bases fit TRBD2. With V trimmed by 6 bases and J by 4 bases, 5 bases remained unmatched. Germline V gives CDR1 MNHNS, CDR2 SASEGT. The CDR3 has 13 amino acids.

This clonotype was seen only a few times. J is TRBJ1-6 and V is TRBV11-2; D uncertain. With 0 bases removed from V and 5 bases from J, the gap between germline ends came to 8 bases. The CDR3 consists of 15 residues. Germline loops: CDR1 SGHAT, CDR2 FQNNGV. This CDR3 reads CASSLEGRNNSPLHF. The CDR3 region has the DNA TGTGCCAGCAGCTTAGAAGGGCGTAATAATTCACCCCTCCACTTT.

Points on this clonotype: This may stem from a read error, because a much larger clone lies one nucleotide away. The chain employs TRBV20-1 and TRBJ1-2; 7 bases are a match to TRBD1. The V segment lost 5 bases and the J segment 4 bases; nucleotides outside the gene matches: 10. Germline CDR1 DFQATT, CDR2 SNEGSKA (reference sequence). The CDR3 is 14 residues long. The chain's CDR3 is CSAHQQGHLYGYTF. CDR3 bases: TGCAGTGCTCACCAACAGGGGCACCTCTATGGCTACACCTTC.

The chain links TRBV18 to TRBJ1-3; D call uncertain. The CDR3 is made up of 13 amino acids. With 3 bases removed from V and 4 bases from J, the gap between germline ends came to 7 bases. The germline gives CDR1 KGHSH, CDR2 LQKENI. The CDR3 here is CASSPLKGNTIYF. The CDR3 region has the DNA TGTGCCAGCTCACCGTTAAAAGGAAACACCATATATTTT.

J is TRBJ2-5 and V is TRBV20-1; the match to TRBD1 covers 8 bases. There are 14 residues in the CDR3. The germline gives CDR1 DFQATT, CDR2 SNEGSKA (reference sequence). Trimming took 5 bases from V and 9 from J; bases not matched to a gene: 14. The DNA of the CDR3 is TGCAGTGCTCAAAATCCGACAGGGGATGGGGCCCAGTACTTC. Translated, it gives CSAQNPTGDGAQYF.

The chain employs TRBV7-8 and TRBJ1-1, with unresolved D. V was cut by 5 bases and J by 3 bases, with 22 bases left in between. Germline values: CDR1 SGHVS, CDR2 FQNEAQ. CDR3 length equals 17 residues. The CDR3 is CASSQFRGFPGDTEAFF. The CDR3 DNA is TGTGCCAGCAGCCAATTTCGCGGGTTCCCGGGCGACACTGAAGCTTTCTTT.

This clonotype was counted only a few times. The rearrangement joins TRBV19 to TRBJ2-7; D is unresolved. V lost 1 base to trimming and J lost 6 bases, with 13 bases between them. From germline, CDR1 is LNHDA and CDR2 SQIVND (reference sequence). The CDR3 extends over 14 amino acids. CDR3 sequence (DNA): TGTGCCAGTAGTATAGTCGACGGAGACCCCGAGCAGTACTTC. Translated: CASSIVDGDPEQYF.

Concerning this clonotype itself: Its ends do not fully match the called genes, so a read error is possible. The chain has TRBV5-6 and TRBJ1-2; D is uncertain. This CDR3 comprises 13 residues. Germline CDR1 reads SGHDT; CDR2 reads YYEEEE. The CDR3 DNA sequence: TGTGCCAGCAGCTTCCAGGAGAGCTATGGCCACACCTTC. Translated: CASSFQESYGHTF.

In its sample, this clonotype was seen a few times. The V call is TRBV7-8, the J call TRBJ1-5, with 7 bases fitting TRBD1. Germline V gene lookup returns CDR1 SGHVS and CDR2 FQNEAQ. The CDR3 consists of 15 residues. The ends lost 5 bases at V and 6 bases at J; junction bases unmatched: 10. CDR3 in DNA: TGTGCCAGCAGCCCCGACAGGGTATTAGCTCAGCCCCAGCATTTT. Translating it yields CASSPDRVLAQPQHF.

On this clonotype: A junction boundary mismatches the germline segment, possibly from a read error. V usage is TRBV11-2 and J usage is TRBJ1-1, with 7 nucleotides matching TRBD1. Germline CDR1 is SGHAT and CDR2 is FQNNGV. The CDR3 has 15 residues. CDR3 protein: CSSSLFQGEDTEAFF. CDR3 DNA: TGTTCCAGCAGCTTATTCCAGGGGGAGGACACTGAAGCTTTCTTT.

The chain links TRBV6-6 to TRBJ1-2, with 7 bases aligning to TRBD1. This CDR3 is 14 amino acids long. The trim removed 6 bases at V and 8 bases at J, leaving 12 bases unmatched. CDR1 and CDR2 from the germline V gene are MNHNY and SVGAGI (reference sequence). The CDR3 sequence is CASRPNRGGEGYTF. The CDR3 nucleotides are TGTGCCAGCAGGCCCAACAGGGGCGGAGAAGGCTACACCTTC.

This clonotype came up a few times. The chain uses TRBV20-1 and TRBJ1-3; 10 positions match TRBD1. The CDR3 contains 14 residues. Per the germline V gene, CDR1 is DFQATT and CDR2 is SNEGSKA (reference sequence). With V trimmed by 6 bases and J by 4 bases, 6 bases remained unmatched. CDR3 residues: CSARDRGGGNTIYF. DNA for the CDR3: TGCAGTGCCCGGGACAGGGGTGGAGGAAACACCATATATTTT.

The gene calls are TRBV2 and TRBJ1-1; D is possibly TRBD1 (6 bases). Germline V gives CDR1 SNHLY, CDR2 FYNNEI. The CDR3 loop spans 15 amino acids. The V end was cut by 6 bases, the J end by 0 bases, with 14 bases between. CDR3: CASSLQGRMNTEAFF. In DNA form, the CDR3 reads TGTGCCAGCAGCCTACAGGGAAGGATGAACACTGAAGCTTTCTTT.

This clonotype has more than one count but fewer than ten. The rearrangement joins TRBV5-1 to TRBJ2-1; D gene uncertain. This CDR3 has 16 amino acids. Trimming shortened V by 3 bases and J by 4 bases, and 17 bases separated the two germline ends. CDR1 is SGHRS, CDR2 YFSETQ, per germline. CDR3 residues: CASSSDGRISYNEQFF. CDR3 bases: TGCGCCAGCAGCTCTGACGGACGTATTTCGTACAATGAGCAGTTCTTC.

The J gene is TRBJ1-6, the V gene TRBV4-1; 7 bases line up with TRBD1. The V gene's germline CDR1 is MGHRA and CDR2 YSYEKL. Trimming took 3 bases from V and 7 from J; bases not matched to a gene: 9. CDR3 length equals 16 residues. CDR3 sequence reads: CASSHDPGQNNSPLHF. The CDR3 DNA reads as TGCGCCAGCAGCCATGACCCGGGACAGAACAATTCACCCCTCCACTTT.

This clonotype has just a few counts. The genes are TRBV20-1 and TRBJ2-1, with 9 bases aligning to TRBD1. The germline CDR1 and CDR2 sequences are DFQATT and SNEGSKA (reference sequence). CDR3 length: 15 amino acids. V trimming: 6 bases; J trimming: 1 base; junction bases outside the gene matches: 7. The CDR3 here is CSASPGQGSYNEQFF. The CDR3, as DNA: TGCAGTGCAAGCCCGGGACAGGGATCCTACAATGAGCAGTTCTTC.

The gene calls are TRBV3-1 and TRBJ2-3, with a tentative D call TRBD2 (6 bases). Germline CDR1 and CDR2: LGHDT and YNNKEL (reference sequence). Trimming took off 0 bases at V and 2 bases at J, with 15 bases between the two ends. This CDR3 contains 17 residues. The DNA of the CDR3 is TGTGCCAGCAGCCAAGATACGGCGGGGCAGAACACAGATACGCAGTATTTT. This sequence encodes CASSQDTAGQNTDTQYF.

The chain couples TRBV11-2 to TRBJ2-7; D is uncertain. V was clipped by 0 bases and J by 2 bases, with 8 bases between them. Per germline, CDR1 SGHAT and CDR2 FQNNGV. CDR3 length equals 14 residues. The CDR3 reads CASSLDKAAYEQYF. In DNA form, the CDR3 reads TGTGCCAGCAGCTTAGATAAGGCGGCCTACGAGCAGTACTTC. The full variable domain, rest sourced from reference TRBV11-2 and TRBJ2-7, is EAGVAQSPRYKIIEKRQSVAFWCNPISGHATLYWYQQILGQGPKLLIQFQNNGVVDDSQLPKDRFSAERLKGVDSTLKIQPAKLEDSAVYLCASSLDKAAYEQYFGPGTRLTVT.

A remark on this clonotype: One junction end disagrees with the germline gene, perhaps due to a read error. The chain uses TRBV5-1 and TRBJ1-5, with TRBD1 as a possible D gene (5 bases). The CDR3 is 13 residues long. Germline CDR1 is SGHRS and CDR2 is YFSETQ. CDR3 DNA: TGCGTCAGCAGCTTAAGGGGTGATCAGCCCCAGCATTTT. Protein: CVSSLRGDQPQHF.

The chain employs TRBV7-9 and TRBJ1-2; D possibly corresponds to TRBD1 (5 bases). The CDR3 sequence is 14 residues long. Germline V gene lookup returns CDR1 SEHNR and CDR2 FQNEAQ (reference sequence). Trimming removed 4 bases at V and 6 bases at J, with 15 bases between. The CDR3 nucleotides read TGTGCCAGCAGCTCCCCTTCAGGGCTGCATGGCTACACCTTC. This codes for CASSSPSGLHGYTF.

V usage is TRBV12-3 or TRBV12-4 and J usage is TRBJ2-7, with 10 bases aligning to TRBD2. Germline trimming cut 3 bases from V and 5 bases from J; bases unmatched to any gene: 4. CDR3 length: 14 amino acids. As DNA, the CDR3 is TGTGCCAGCAGTTTCCTAGCGGGAGTCAACGAGCAGTACTTC. Translation gives CASSFLAGVNEQYF.

V and J are TRBV9 and TRBJ2-1; 12 bases fit TRBD2. This CDR3 has 14 amino acids. Germline V gene data show CDR1 as SGDLS and CDR2 as YYNGEE. Germline trimming cut 5 bases from V and 5 bases from J; bases unmatched to any gene: 2. Here the CDR3 reads CASSRLAGDNEQFF. The CDR3 bases are TGTGCCAGCAGTCGACTAGCGGGGGACAATGAGCAGTTCTTC.

This chain's CDR3 is CASSQVTANYGYTF. In DNA form, the CDR3 reads TGTGCCAGCAGCCAAGTGACAGCCAACTATGGCTACACCTTC. The chain links TRBV3-1 to TRBJ1-2, with D possibly TRBD1 on 5 matching bases. Germline assignment: CDR1 LGHDT and CDR2 YNNKEL (reference sequence). V lost 1 base and J lost 2, with 8 bases in between. CDR3 length: 14 residues.

V is TRBV20-1 and J is TRBJ2-1, with a possible D match to TRBD2 (6 bases). This CDR3 has 13 amino acids. Germline-derived CDR1 and CDR2 are DFQATT and SNEGSKA (reference sequence). V was shortened by 6 bases and J by 4 bases, with 13 bases between the two germline ends. The CDR3 DNA reads as TGCAGTGCCTCGGGACTGGGATACAATGAGCAGTTCTTC. Protein: CSASGLGYNEQFF.

This clonotype has a handful of counts. The chain combines TRBV7-2 with TRBJ2-3; a weak D match, TRBD1 (5 bases). V gave up 9 bases and J gave up 8 bases, with 9 bases separating them. Germline V gene sequence: CDR1 SGHTA, CDR2 FQGNSA. The CDR3 contains 10 residues. The CDR3 nucleotides are TGTGCCAGGATCCAGGGTACGCAGTATTTT. It yields the protein CARIQGTQYF. Supplemented by reference TRBV7-2 and TRBJ2-3, the full variable domain reads GAGVSQSPSNKVTEKGKDVELRCDPISGHTALYWYRQSLGQGLEFLIYFQGNSAPDKSGLPSDRFSAERTGGSVSTLTIQRTQQEDSAVYLCARIQGTQYFGPGTRLTVL.

This clonotype has just a few counts. The chain carries TRBV7-2 and TRBJ1-1, with D unresolved. The CDR3 totals 15 residues. V lost 1 base to trimming and J lost 6 bases, with 15 bases between them. The germline V gene has CDR1 SGHTA and CDR2 FQGNSA. The CDR3 sequence: CASSLVWALGAEAFF. Here the CDR3 DNA reads TGTGCCAGCAGCTTAGTTTGGGCTTTGGGCGCTGAAGCTTTCTTT.

This clonotype showed up many times. CDR3 loop: CASSPSTFSEAFF. The CDR3 DNA reads TGTGCCAGCAGCCCCTCTACGTTTTCCGAAGCTTTCTTT. This rearrangement joins TRBV16 to TRBJ1-1; D gene ambiguous. The CDR3 is 13 residues long. Germline loops: CDR1 KGHSY, CDR2 FQNENV. The V gene lost 4 bases and the J gene lost 8 bases, with 14 bases spanning the gap.